The 25 T cell receptor beta chains given below trace back to one sample, sequenced in a study of control samples from healthy donors and cancer patients (dated by TCRdb to 2019 to 2021). Library preparation was by the immunoSEQ multiplex PCR assay. Imported from immuneACCESS, the table was reduced by TCRdb to in-frame sequences with V and J called. These copies leave out some clones; in studies compared against another copy, an unresolved V gene accounts for under half, and the cause of the remainder is not known. The sample data list over 80,000 clones, and roughly 78% of these were observed just once. Together, the top ten hold approximately 2% of the sample. What was sequenced was blood. All receptors derive from a man aged 60 to 69 in good health.

The V gene is TRBV19, the J gene TRBJ2-7; 7 positions match TRBD2. The CDR3 sequence is 13 residues long. V shed 6 bases and J 5 bases; nucleotides not matched to a gene: 7. In germline, CDR1 is LNHDA, CDR2 SQIVND (reference sequence). As DNA, the CDR3 is TGTGCCAGTAGGTCAGGTGGGGGGGACGAGCAGTACTTC. This gives the protein CASRSGGGDEQYF.

The chain is built from TRBV9 and TRBJ2-3; perhaps TRBD2 as D (5 bases). V lost 0 bases and J lost 2, with 10 bases in between. This CDR3 comprises 15 residues. CDR1 is SGDLS, CDR2 YYNGEE, per germline. The CDR3 DNA reads TGTGCCAGCAGCGTAGGAGGTAGCGTCACAGATACGCAGTATTTT. Protein sequence: CASSVGGSVTDTQYF. Drawing the rest from reference TRBV9 and TRBJ2-3, the complete variable domain is DSGVTQTPKHLITATGQRVTLRCSPRSGDLSVYWYQQSLDQGLQFLIQYYNGEERAKGNILERFSAQQFPDLHSELNLSSLELGDSALYFCASSVGGSVTDTQYFGPGTRLTVL.

This chain links TRBV5-1 with TRBJ2-7; D perhaps matches TRBD2 (5 bases). V lost 1 base, J lost 2 bases, and 7 bases lay in between. Per the germline V gene, CDR1 is SGHRS and CDR2 is YFSETQ. The CDR3 is 13 amino acids. CDR3 sequence reads: CASSLTSPYEQYF. CDR3 coding DNA: TGCGCCAGCAGCTTGACTAGTCCCTACGAGCAGTACTTC.

This sequence joins TRBV18 and TRBJ2-5; tentative D call: TRBD1 (6 bases). There are 17 residues in the CDR3. CDR1 is KGHSH and CDR2 is LQKENI in the germline V gene. V was clipped by 2 bases and J by 2 bases, with 18 bases between them. The CDR3 region has the DNA TGTGCCAGCTCACCAACCGGGTCTCGGACAGTACAAGAGACCCAGTACTTC. It specifies CASSPTGSRTVQETQYF.

The V call is TRBV5-5, the J call TRBJ2-5, with D possibly being TRBD1 or TRBD2 (6 bases each). V was cut by 2 bases and J by 4 bases, with 9 bases left in between. The CDR3 covers 13 residues. From germline, CDR1 is SGHKS and CDR2 YYEKEE (reference sequence). The CDR3 DNA sequence: TGTGCCAGCAGCTTACAGGGAGGAGAGACCCAGTACTTC. Its protein is CASSLQGGETQYF.

The V call is TRBV28, the J call TRBJ1-2; unclear D gene. Germline V gene lookup returns CDR1 MDHEN and CDR2 SYDVKM. This CDR3 contains 16 residues. V dropped 4 bases and J dropped 5 bases, with 20 bases sitting between them. The CDR3 DNA sequence: TGTGCCAGCAGTTCCGGCCAGACCCGGATGGTATATGGCTACACCTTC. Translation: CASSSGQTRMVYGYTF.

The chain joins TRBV6-5 to TRBJ2-7; 7 nucleotides align to TRBD1. The CDR3 consists of 13 residues. The germline V gene encodes CDR1 MNHEY and CDR2 SVGAGI. Trimming took 6 bases from V and 1 from J; bases not matched to a gene: 3. For the CDR3, the DNA is TGTGCCAGCAGACAGGGGTCTTCCTACGAGCAGTACTTC. It codes for CASRQGSSYEQYF.

This sequence joins TRBV4-1 and TRBJ1-5; D gene unclear. From germline, CDR1 is MGHRA and CDR2 YSYEKL. This CDR3 is 15 amino acids long. V was clipped by 2 bases and J by 7 bases, with 15 bases between them. CDR3 DNA sequence: TGCGCCAGCAGCCAAACCCCGGCCCGTCGACAGCCCCAGCATTTT. Translation: CASSQTPARRQPQHF.

The chain employs TRBV5-4 and TRBJ2-5; TRBD1 matches at 7 bases. CDR3 length equals 12 residues. Germline loops: CDR1 SGHNT, CDR2 YYREEE (reference sequence). With V trimmed by 4 bases and J by 6 bases, 3 bases remained unmatched. CDR3 DNA sequence: TGTGCCAGCAGCCGGGACAGTCAGACCCAGTACTTC. It specifies CASSRDSQTQYF.

The chain combines TRBV30 with TRBJ1-6; possibly TRBD1 for D (6 bases). Germline CDR1 reads GTSNPN; CDR2 reads SVGIG (reference sequence). The CDR3 is 15 amino acids. V was shortened by 5 bases and J by 10 bases, with 21 bases between the two germline ends. CDR3 in amino acids: CAWGGPGVGRSPLHF. DNA of the CDR3: TGTGCCTGGGGGGGGCCAGGAGTAGGGCGATCACCCCTCCACTTT.

The chain carries TRBV7-8 and TRBJ2-2; D is perhaps TRBD1 (6 bases). CDR1 is SGHVS and CDR2 is FQNEAQ in the germline V gene. V was clipped by 5 bases and J by 7 bases, with 14 bases between them. This CDR3 is built from 14 residues. The CDR3 coding sequence is TGTGCCAGCAGCCACGGACAGACATTCGGGGAGCTGTTTTTT. Translating it yields CASSHGQTFGELFF.

This clone appeared a single time. The J gene is TRBJ2-1, the V gene TRBV5-1; 7 positions match TRBD1. The germline V gene encodes CDR1 SGHRS and CDR2 YFSETQ. The CDR3 has 12 amino acids. Germline trimming cut 4 bases from V and 8 bases from J; bases unmatched to any gene: 3. The CDR3 reads CASSRGQYEQFF. The CDR3 DNA is TGCGCCAGCAGCCGGGGACAGTATGAGCAGTTCTTC.

The CDR3 spells CASSLGGQGRGGYTF. As DNA, the CDR3 is TGCGCCAGCAGCTTGGGGGGACAGGGGCGGGGCGGCTACACCTTC. This chain uses TRBV5-1 with TRBJ1-2, with 10 positions matching TRBD1. The CDR3 covers 15 residues. CDR1 is SGHRS, CDR2 YFSETQ, per germline. Germline trimming cut 0 bases from V and 8 bases from J; bases unmatched to any gene: 7.

The genes are TRBV7-8 and TRBJ2-2; 7 nucleotides match TRBD1. V dropped 5 bases and J dropped 1; count of bases not matched to a gene: 10. The CDR3 runs 17 residues. Germline loops: CDR1 SGHVS, CDR2 FQNEAQ. The CDR3 protein is CASSPRGRDRNTGELFF. In nucleotides, the CDR3 is TGTGCCAGCAGCCCCAGAGGAAGGGACAGGAACACCGGGGAGCTGTTTTTT.

The V and J genes are TRBV28 and TRBJ2-6; D is ambiguous. V was shortened by 7 bases and J by 0 bases, with 22 bases between the two germline ends. This CDR3 has 19 residues. Germline V gene data show CDR1 as MDHEN and CDR2 as SYDVKM. The CDR3 DNA reads as TGTGCCAGCACCTCACCTAAGGGCAGCGCTTTCTCTGGGGCCAACGTCCTGACTTTC. Translation gives CASTSPKGSAFSGANVLTF.

The gene calls are TRBV7-9 and TRBJ2-2; 7 bases agree with TRBD1. The CDR3 is 15 residues long. Trimming removed 1 base from V and 2 bases from J; junction bases left unmatched: 1. In germline, CDR1 is SEHNR, CDR2 FQNEAQ (reference sequence). CDR3 nucleotides: TGTGCCAGCAGCTTAGGACAGGGAAACACCGGGGAGCTGTTTTTT. It yields the protein CASSLGQGNTGELFF.

The J gene is TRBJ2-5, the V gene TRBV3-1 (or the pseudogene TRBV3-2), with D possibly called TRBD1 or TRBD2 (5 bases each). V was cut by 3 bases and J by 14 bases, with 13 bases left in between. The CDR3 has 11 amino acids. Germline assignment: CDR1 LGHDT and CDR2 YNNKEL (reference sequence). In DNA, the CDR3 is TGTGCCAGCAGCCAGGGACGGAGATTCTACTTC. This encodes CASSQGRRFYF.

This sequence joins TRBV28 and TRBJ2-1; TRBD2 is a possible D gene (6 bases). V lost 5 bases to trimming and J lost 9 bases, with 8 bases between them. CDR3 size: 11 residues. Germline lookup yields CDR1 MDHEN and CDR2 SYDVKM. CDR3 DNA: TGTGCCAGCAGTATTAGCGGTGAGCAGTTCTTC. As protein: CASSISGEQFF. Full variable domain (missing parts from reference TRBV28 and TRBJ2-1): DVKVTQSSRYLVKRTGEKVFLECVQDMDHENMFWYRQDPGLGLRLIYFSYDVKMKEKGDIPEGYSVSREKKERFSLILESASTNQTSMYLCASSISGEQFFGPGTRLTVL.

The genes are TRBV29-1 and TRBJ1-4, with 11 positions matching TRBD1. With 4 bases clipped from V and 2 bases from J, the junction kept 6 bases outside the gene matches. This CDR3 spans 16 amino acids. The germline V gene has CDR1 SQVTM and CDR2 ANQGSEA. For the CDR3, the DNA is TGCAGCGTTGTGGGGACAGGGGGTTTTACTAATGAAAAACTGTTTTTT. Protein sequence: CSVVGTGGFTNEKLFF.

This chain uses TRBV27 with TRBJ1-1, with 7 bases identical to TRBD1. Germline V gives CDR1 MNHEY, CDR2 SMNVEV (reference sequence). The CDR3 sequence is 14 residues long. The ends lost 6 bases at V and 11 bases at J; junction bases unmatched: 15. This CDR3 is CASSPESGRGMAFF. As DNA, the CDR3 is TGTGCCAGCAGCCCGGAGAGTGGCAGGGGGATGGCTTTCTTT.

The chain carries TRBV27 and TRBJ2-5; no reliable D call. Trimming stripped 6 bases from V and 2 bases from J, with 16 bases between. CDR3 length: 15 residues. The germline CDR1 and CDR2 sequences are MNHEY and SMNVEV (reference sequence). The CDR3 coding sequence is TGTGCCAGCAGCGCCTCGTTAGCCCCTCAAGAGACCCAGTACTTC. This translates into CASSASLAPQETQYF.

The chain joins TRBV6-1 to TRBJ2-5; 9 bases map to TRBD2. The J segment lost 1 base and the V segment lost 4 bases, leaving 10 bases of the junction unmatched. Germline assignment: CDR1 MNHNS and CDR2 SASEGT. This CDR3 region has 17 residues. In DNA form, the CDR3 reads TGTGCCAGCAGTGCGAGTCGAAGCGGGAGGTCCCAAGAGACCCAGTACTTC. It yields the protein CASSASRSGRSQETQYF.

This chain uses TRBV19 with TRBJ1-5, with TRBD1 as a possible D gene (5 bases). Trimming shortened V by 0 bases and J by 3 bases, and 15 bases separated the two germline ends. The CDR3 is 17 residues long. Germline V gives CDR1 LNHDA, CDR2 SQIVND (reference sequence). The CDR3 protein is CASSIEGGARANQPQHF. Here the CDR3 DNA reads TGTGCCAGTAGTATAGAGGGAGGGGCCAGGGCCAATCAGCCCCAGCATTTT.

This clone was observed once. The chain links TRBV2 to TRBJ2-3; maybe TRBD2 (5 bases). Trimming removed 7 bases from V and 3 bases from J, with 11 bases in between. Germline V gene sequence: CDR1 SNHLY, CDR2 FYNNEI. The CDR3 length is 13 residues. CDR3 sequence: CASTSPGTDTQYF. For the CDR3, the DNA is TGTGCCAGCACCTCCCCGGGGACAGATACGCAGTATTTT.

This clone has just a few counts. The rearrangement joins TRBV29-1 to TRBJ2-1, with TRBD2 identical over 7 bases. CDR3 length equals 17 residues. V dropped 3 bases and J dropped 0; count of bases not matched to a gene: 11. The germline V gene encodes CDR1 SQVTM and CDR2 ANQGSEA. Here the CDR3 DNA reads TGCAGCGTTGAGGATCCGGGGGAGGGCCTCTCCTACAATGAGCAGTTCTTC. Amino acid sequence: CSVEDPGEGLSYNEQFF.